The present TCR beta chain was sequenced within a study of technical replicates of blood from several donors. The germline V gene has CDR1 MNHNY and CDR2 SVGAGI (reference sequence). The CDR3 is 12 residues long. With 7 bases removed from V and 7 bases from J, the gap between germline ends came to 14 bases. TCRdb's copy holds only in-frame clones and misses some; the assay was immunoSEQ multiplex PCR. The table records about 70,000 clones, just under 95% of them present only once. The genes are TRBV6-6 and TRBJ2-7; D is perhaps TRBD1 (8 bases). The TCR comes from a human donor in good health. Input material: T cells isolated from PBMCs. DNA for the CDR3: TGTGCCAGCATAGACAGGGGAGGGGAGCAGTACTTC. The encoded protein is CASIDRGGEQYF.